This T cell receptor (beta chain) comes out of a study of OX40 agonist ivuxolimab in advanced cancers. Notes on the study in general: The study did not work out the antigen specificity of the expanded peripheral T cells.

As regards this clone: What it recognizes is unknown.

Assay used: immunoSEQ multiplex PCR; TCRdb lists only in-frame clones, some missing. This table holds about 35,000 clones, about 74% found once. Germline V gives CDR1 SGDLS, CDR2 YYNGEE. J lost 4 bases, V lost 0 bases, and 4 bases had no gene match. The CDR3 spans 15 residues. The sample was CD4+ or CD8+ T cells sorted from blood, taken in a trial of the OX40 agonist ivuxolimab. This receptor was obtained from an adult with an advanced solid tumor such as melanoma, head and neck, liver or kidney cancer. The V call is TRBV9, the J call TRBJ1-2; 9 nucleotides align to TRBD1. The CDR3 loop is CASSVEGQGFYGYTF. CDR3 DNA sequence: TGTGCCAGCAGCGTAGAGGGACAGGGTTTCTATGGCTACACCTTC.